The sequence of this TCR beta chain was determined in a study of spatial heterogeneity in lung cancer. With 0 bases clipped from V and 0 bases from J, the junction kept 1 base outside the gene matches. CDR3 length: 15 amino acids. Looked up from germline, CDR1 is SGHRS and CDR2 is YFSETQ. Specified time point: sample taken at primary tumor resection. TCRdb re-analysed the 5' RACE reads in MiXCR, keeping a single row per CDR3 protein. The sample has 10,000 to 15,000 distinct CDR3 sequences; about 4% are singletons. This clonotype was observed many times. V is TRBV5-1 and J is TRBJ2-5; TRBD2 matches at 8 bases. This clonotype was obtained from a male donor with early-stage non-small cell lung cancer. Sequencing used PBMCs, obtained at surgery. The CDR3 is CASSLDSGNQETQYF. The CDR3 nucleotides read TGCGCCAGCAGCTTGGATAGCGGGAACCAAGAGACCCAGTACTTC.